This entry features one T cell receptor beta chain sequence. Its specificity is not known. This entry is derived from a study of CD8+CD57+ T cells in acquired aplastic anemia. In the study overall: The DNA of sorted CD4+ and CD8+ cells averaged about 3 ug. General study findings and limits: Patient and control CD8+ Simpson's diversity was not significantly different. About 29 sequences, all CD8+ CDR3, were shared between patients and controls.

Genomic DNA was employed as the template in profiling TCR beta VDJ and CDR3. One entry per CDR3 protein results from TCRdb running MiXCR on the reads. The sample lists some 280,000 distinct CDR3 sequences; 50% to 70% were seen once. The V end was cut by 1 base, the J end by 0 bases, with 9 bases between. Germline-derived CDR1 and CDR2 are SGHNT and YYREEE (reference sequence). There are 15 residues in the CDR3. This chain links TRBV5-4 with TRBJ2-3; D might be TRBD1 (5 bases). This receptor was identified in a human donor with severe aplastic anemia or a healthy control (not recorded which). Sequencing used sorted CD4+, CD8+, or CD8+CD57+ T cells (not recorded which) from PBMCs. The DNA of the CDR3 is TGTGCCAGCAGCTTGCGGCAGGGCAGCACAGATACGCAGTATTTT. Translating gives CASSLRQGSTDTQYF.